Described below is a single T cell receptor (beta chain) sequence and its context. These data come from a study of blood T cell repertoires in COVID-19. The wider study: T cells, B-cell-depleted T cells, or PBMCs provided the cDNA or gDNA that served as material.

Each participant's cohort was designated according to participant-reported clinical history. The CDR3 contains 18 residues. The ends lost 3 bases at V and 4 bases at J; junction bases unmatched: 16. Germline V gene sequence: CDR1 MDHEN, CDR2 SYDVKM. Produced via immunoSEQ multiplex PCR; TCRdb's table is partial and in-frame only. The sample yields 220,000 or so clones, 85% to 90% seen once. The clonotype originates from a woman aged 50 to 60 with acute COVID-19. The V call is TRBV28, the J call TRBJ1-1; 8 bases are a match to TRBD1. Sequences were obtained from PBMCs or T cells enriched from blood (not recorded which). The CDR3 loop is CASSFRTGFLPLSTEAFF. DNA for the CDR3: TGTGCCAGCAGTTTCCGGACAGGGTTTTTGCCCTTGAGCACTGAAGCTTTCTTT.